A single sample is the source of the 15 T cell receptor beta chains below, sequenced in a study of shared T cell receptors in the human thymus. TCRdb's table, derived via immunoSEQ multiplex PCR, lists solely in-frame clones and lacks some. The sample carries 500,000 to 750,000 clones, roughly 90% recorded once. The same specimen was also included in a second study, on human thymus T cells.

Sequencing was performed on thymocytes. The receptors stem from a boy in the first two years of life with a congenital heart defect.

The V gene is TRBV5-4, the J gene TRBJ2-7; 14 positions agree with TRBD2. Germline V gene data show CDR1 as SGHNT and CDR2 as YYREEE (reference sequence). The V gene end was trimmed by 2 bases and the J gene end by 3 bases; junction bases not matched to a gene: 4. The CDR3 contains 16 residues. The CDR3 nucleotides read TGTGCCAGCAGCTTTTCGACTAGCGGGAGGGGCTACGAGCAGTACTTC. It codes for CASSFSTSGRGYEQYF.

The rearrangement uses TRBV30 and TRBJ2-2; TRBD1 might be the D (6 bases). The CDR3 runs to 15 residues. V dropped 3 bases and J dropped 2 bases, with 13 bases sitting between them. Germline V gives CDR1 GTSNPN, CDR2 SVGIG (reference sequence). The CDR3, as DNA: TGTGCCTGGAGATTAAGCAGGGGAAACACCGGGGAGCTGTTTTTT. Translating gives CAWRLSRGNTGELFF.

The rearrangement joins TRBV6-1 to TRBJ2-7; the match to TRBD2 covers 13 bases. J gave up 2 bases and V 4 bases, and 8 bases lay outside the gene matches. The CDR3 loop spans 17 amino acids. Germline values: CDR1 MNHNS, CDR2 SASEGT. The DNA of the CDR3 is TGTGCCAGCAGTGGGACTAGCGGGAGCGCCTCTACCTACGAGCAGTACTTC. This sequence encodes CASSGTSGSASTYEQYF.

The V call is TRBV6-1, the J call TRBJ2-3; TRBD2 matches 12 bases. The V and J ends lost 1 base and 6 bases, in that order; junction bases with no gene match: 5. The CDR3 length is 16 residues. Germline V gene sequence: CDR1 MNHNS, CDR2 SASEGT. Here the CDR3 DNA reads TGTGCCAGCAGTGAAGGACTAGCGGGAGTTGAGGATACGCAGTATTTT. It codes for CASSEGLAGVEDTQYF.

This chain joins TRBV5-6 and TRBJ1-1; D gene ambiguous. Germline V CDR1 and CDR2: SGHDT, YYEEEE. Trimming cost V 0 bases and J 0 bases, with 9 bases left between them. The CDR3 totals 15 residues. The CDR3, as DNA: TGTGCCAGCAGCTTGGCCCCCCCAATGAACACTGAAGCTTTCTTT. This translates into CASSLAPPMNTEAFF.

V is TRBV14 and J is TRBJ2-7; TRBD2 is a possible D gene (6 bases). CDR1 is SGHDN and CDR2 is FVKESK in the germline V gene. The V and J ends lost 0 bases and 1 base respectively, with 13 bases between them. The CDR3 contains 16 residues. This CDR3 is CASSQDLRGGSYEQYF. Written as DNA, the CDR3 is TGTGCCAGCAGCCAAGATCTCCGGGGAGGATCCTACGAGCAGTACTTC.

The genes are TRBV5-8 and TRBJ1-1; 9 bases are a match to TRBD1. The CDR3 runs to 17 residues. CDR1 SGHTS and CDR2 YDEGEE come from the germline V gene. The V segment lost 3 bases and the J segment 0 bases; nucleotides outside the gene matches: 9. The CDR3 DNA reads TGTGCCAGCAGCTCCGGACAGGGGCCTATAATGAACACTGAAGCTTTCTTT. As protein: CASSSGQGPIMNTEAFF.

This chain uses TRBV6-4 with TRBJ2-7; 8 bases fit TRBD2. This CDR3 contains 14 residues. With V trimmed by 6 bases and J by 5 bases, 9 bases remained unmatched. Germline V gene lookup returns CDR1 MRHNA and CDR2 SNTAGT. The CDR3 DNA follows: TGTGCCAGCAGCCCCAGTAGCGGGATACACGAGCAGTACTTC. Its protein product is CASSPSSGIHEQYF.

The gene calls are TRBV18 and TRBJ2-3, with unresolved D. The V gene lost 3 bases and the J gene lost 2 bases, with 6 bases spanning the gap. CDR1 is KGHSH and CDR2 is LQKENI in the germline V gene. The CDR3 loop spans 13 amino acids. This CDR3 reads CASSPQITDTQYF. The CDR3 DNA is TGTGCCAGCTCACCGCAGATCACAGATACGCAGTATTTT.

J is TRBJ2-3 and V is TRBV18; 10 bases are shared with TRBD1. CDR1 and CDR2 (germline): KGHSH, LQKENI. The CDR3 runs 16 residues. The ends lost 3 bases at V and 3 bases at J; junction bases unmatched: 6. CDR3 sequence reads: CASSPGTGESTDTQYF. In DNA, the CDR3 is TGTGCCAGCTCACCCGGGACAGGGGAATCGACAGATACGCAGTATTTT.

The chain joins TRBV2 to TRBJ2-5; tentatively, D is TRBD2 (5 bases). This CDR3 spans 21 amino acids. V lost 6 bases and J lost 3, with 35 bases in between. Germline V gives CDR1 SNHLY, CDR2 FYNNEI. The CDR3 DNA sequence: TGTGCCAGCAGCGGTAGCGAAACTCCTCGCCGCCCTCGCTGCCTGAAAGAGACCCAGTACTTC. Translated, it gives CASSGSETPRRPRCLKETQYF.

The chain is built from TRBV4-3 and TRBJ2-2, with D tentatively TRBD2 (5 bases). V lost 0 bases, J lost 10 bases, and 21 bases lay in between. The CDR3 consists of 17 residues. Germline lookup yields CDR1 LGHNA and CDR2 YSLEER. This chain's CDR3 is CASSQETEGDGWMELFF. The CDR3 DNA reads TGCGCCAGCAGCCAAGAAACTGAGGGCGACGGGTGGATGGAGCTGTTTTTT.

V usage is TRBV5-6 and J usage is TRBJ2-1, with 7 bases lining up with TRBD1. The CDR3 totals 16 residues. V shed 1 base, J shed 5 bases, and the junction held 9 bases outside the gene matches. Germline loops: CDR1 SGHDT, CDR2 YYEEEE. This CDR3 reads CASSLWGTGQNNEQFF. Written as DNA, the CDR3 is TGTGCCAGCAGCTTGTGGGGGACGGGACAGAACAATGAGCAGTTCTTC.

The rearrangement joins TRBV2 to TRBJ2-3, with 8 bases aligning to TRBD2. Germline V gene lookup returns CDR1 SNHLY and CDR2 FYNNEI. The CDR3 is made up of 15 amino acids. Unmatched junction bases numbered 6, after V lost 6 bases and J lost 1 base. CDR3 DNA sequence: TGTGCCAGCAGCACCCAGCGGGAGCGCACAGATACGCAGTATTTT. Protein: CASSTQRERTDTQYF.

The chain links TRBV5-1 to TRBJ2-7; 9 bases match TRBD2. The CDR3 extends over 15 amino acids. The V segment lost 0 bases and the J segment 4 bases; nucleotides outside the gene matches: 5. Germline CDR1 is SGHRS and CDR2 is YFSETQ. As DNA, the CDR3 is TGCGCCAGCAGCTTGGGCGGGAGGGCCGGGTACGAGCAGTACTTC. It translates to CASSLGGRAGYEQYF.